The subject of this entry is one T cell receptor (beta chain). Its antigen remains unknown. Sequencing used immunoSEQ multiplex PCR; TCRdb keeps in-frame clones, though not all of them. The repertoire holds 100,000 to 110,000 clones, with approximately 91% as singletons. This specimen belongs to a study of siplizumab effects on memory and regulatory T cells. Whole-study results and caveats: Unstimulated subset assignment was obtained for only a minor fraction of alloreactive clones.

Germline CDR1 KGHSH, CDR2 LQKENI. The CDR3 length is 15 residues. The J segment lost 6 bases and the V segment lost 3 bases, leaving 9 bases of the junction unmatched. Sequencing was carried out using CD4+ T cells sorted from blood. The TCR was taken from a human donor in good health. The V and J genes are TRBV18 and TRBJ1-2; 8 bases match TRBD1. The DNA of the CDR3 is TGTGCCAGCTCACCCCCCGGACAGGGACGGGATGGCTACACCTTC. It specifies CASSPPGQGRDGYTF.